One sample yielded the 24 T cell receptor beta chains listed below, sequenced in a study of cytomegalovirus exposure and HLA in healthy donors. Primers for the PCR totalled 60 Vbeta and 13 Jbeta. Repertoires were generated with immunoSEQ multiplex PCR, while TCRdb's copy carries only in-frame clones and drops some. In the table there are 100,000 to 120,000 clones, over 65% of which are singletons. Sequencing was performed on PBMCs. These receptors were collected from a woman in her 30s in good health and CMV-seropositive.

This chain connects TRBV29-1 to TRBJ1-2; TRBD1 matches 8 bases. This CDR3 region has 12 residues. Germline CDR1 and CDR2: SQVTM and ANQGSEA. V lost 7 bases and J lost 3; bases outside the gene matches: 4. As DNA, the CDR3 is TGCAGCGCTCAGGGGGCGGACTATGGCTACACCTTC. It encodes CSAQGADYGYTF.

The V and J genes are TRBV7-9 and TRBJ2-3; D gene ambiguous. Between the trimmed V and J ends, which lost 7 bases and 6 bases, there was a span of 8 bases. The CDR3 runs 11 residues. The germline V gene encodes CDR1 SEHNR and CDR2 FQNEAQ (reference sequence). CDR3 nucleotides: TGTGCCAGCAATAATGAGGATACGCAGTATTTT. The encoded protein is CASNNEDTQYF.

The chain carries TRBV7-3 and TRBJ2-7; 7 positions match TRBD1. CDR1 is SGHTA and CDR2 is FQGTGA in the germline V gene. V was clipped by 5 bases and J by 5 bases; unmatched bases: 12. The CDR3 totals 15 residues. CDR3 nucleotides: TGTGCCAGCAGCCTCAAGACAGGGAAGAGTAACGAGCAGTACTTC. It codes for CASSLKTGKSNEQYF.

The chain combines TRBV4-1 with TRBJ1-1; TRBD1 aligns across 8 bases. The CDR3 has 18 amino acids. The germline CDR1 and CDR2 sequences are MGHRA and YSYEKL. The junction had 17 bases not matched to a gene; V was cut back by 4 bases and J by 4 bases. Written as DNA, the CDR3 is TGCGCCAGCAGCCCCCGGGACAGGCGACTTGGAGGGGTCACTGAAGCTTTCTTT. Its translation: CASSPRDRRLGGVTEAFF.

The V and J genes are TRBV19 and TRBJ1-1; D might be TRBD1 (5 bases). This CDR3 contains 15 residues. The V gene's germline CDR1 is LNHDA and CDR2 SQIVND (reference sequence). V was trimmed by 5 bases and J by 1 base, leaving 14 bases between them. CDR3 coding DNA: TGTGCCAGTAGTGAAAGCGATCAGGGGAACACTGAAGCTTTCTTT. It codes for CASSESDQGNTEAFF.

The chain carries TRBV11-3 and TRBJ1-2; the D is unclear. CDR3 length: 14 residues. Germline CDR1 reads SGHNT; CDR2 reads YENEEA. With 6 bases removed from V and 4 bases from J, the gap between germline ends came to 15 bases. The CDR3 DNA reads TGTGCCAGCAGGGTGAGAAAAACGATCTATGGCTACACCTTC. Translation: CASRVRKTIYGYTF.

The chain couples TRBV19 to TRBJ1-2, with TRBD1 matching 7 bases. CDR1 is LNHDA, CDR2 SQIVND, per germline (reference sequence). The CDR3 consists of 13 residues. Trimming took 5 bases from V and 7 from J; bases not matched to a gene: 7. Here the CDR3 DNA reads TGTGCCAGTAGTGAACAGGGGAAGAGTGGCTACACCTTC. It codes for CASSEQGKSGYTF.

The chain links TRBV6-1 to TRBJ2-5, with TRBD2 as a possible D gene (6 bases). The CDR3 has 15 residues. The germline V and J ends were trimmed by 2 bases and 7 bases, with 17 bases remaining between them. The germline gives CDR1 MNHNS, CDR2 SASEGT. The CDR3 bases are TGTGCCAGCAGTGAATCTTTCGCGGGGATGGGGACCCAGTACTTC. This gives the protein CASSESFAGMGTQYF.

V is TRBV13 and J is TRBJ2-7; D is possibly TRBD1 (7 bases). This CDR3 is built from 14 residues. From germline, CDR1 is PRHDT and CDR2 FYEKMQ (reference sequence). The ends were cut back, 5 bases at V and 6 bases at J, with 17 bases in the middle. The CDR3 spells CASSRQGGPLEQYF. The CDR3, as DNA: TGTGCCAGCAGCCGCCAGGGGGGCCCCCTCGAGCAGTACTTC.

The gene calls are TRBV5-1 and TRBJ2-1, with D perhaps TRBD1 (5 bases). CDR1 and CDR2 (germline): SGHRS, YFSETQ. The length of the CDR3 is 15 residues. Trimming removed 2 bases from V and 0 bases from J, with 9 bases in between. The DNA for the CDR3 is TGCGCCAGCAGCTTACAGGAAAGCTCCTACAATGAGCAGTTCTTC. It specifies CASSLQESSYNEQFF.

The J gene is TRBJ2-7, the V gene TRBV21-1; whether TRBD2, the table's D call, matches the DNA was not checked. TRBV21-1 is flagged as a pseudogene. The CDR3 is 16 residues long. CDR3 amino acids: CASSNSGGNSSYEQYF. CDR3 bases: TGTGCCAGCAGCAATAGCGGGGGGAATAGCTCCTACGAGCAGTACTTC.

This sequence joins TRBV5-1 and TRBJ2-6, with TRBD1 matching 10 bases. The CDR3 consists of 18 residues. Germline V gene lookup returns CDR1 SGHRS and CDR2 YFSETQ. Trimming cost V 5 bases and J 1 base; bases outside gene matches: 9. The CDR3 sequence is CASSYWGTGDSGANVLTF. CDR3 sequence (DNA): TGCGCCAGCAGTTATTGGGGGACAGGGGATTCTGGGGCCAACGTCCTGACTTTC.

This chain links TRBV18 with TRBJ2-2; D is uncertain. V lost 5 bases to trimming and J lost 3 bases, with 10 bases between them. Germline CDR1 and CDR2: KGHSH and LQKENI. The CDR3 runs to 14 residues. The CDR3 protein is CASSGRGDTGELFF. CDR3 coding DNA: TGTGCCAGCTCAGGCCGCGGAGACACCGGGGAGCTGTTTTTT. Full variable domain (remainder filled in from reference TRBV18 and TRBJ2-2): NAGVMQNPRHLVRRRGQEARLRCSPMKGHSHVYWYRQLPEEGLKFMVYLQKENIIDESGMPKERFSAEFPKEGPSILRIQQVVRGDSAAYFCASSGRGDTGELFFGEGSRLTVL.

The chain uses TRBV29-1 and TRBJ1-2, with D unresolved. This CDR3 contains 16 residues. The germline V gene has CDR1 SQVTM and CDR2 ANQGSEA. Trimming took 8 bases from V and 7 from J, leaving 29 bases between them. The chain's CDR3 is CSFSNSGTSGDSGYTF. The CDR3 nucleotides are TGCAGCTTTTCGAACAGCGGAACCTCCGGGGATTCTGGCTACACCTTC.

This rearrangement joins TRBV5-4 to TRBJ2-2, with a possible D match to TRBD2 (6 bases). V was pared by 1 base and J by 8 bases, with 12 bases between. The CDR3 extends over 14 amino acids. From germline, CDR1 is SGHNT and CDR2 YYREEE (reference sequence). The CDR3 DNA follows: TGTGCCAGCAGCTTGTCCGGGGCGGGGGGGGAGCTGTTTTTT. As protein: CASSLSGAGGELFF.

The V gene is TRBV28, the J gene TRBJ1-2; D gene uncertain. This CDR3 spans 16 amino acids. The V end was cut by 4 bases, the J end by 1 base, with 16 bases between. Germline V CDR1 and CDR2: MDHEN, SYDVKM. The CDR3 protein is CASSYPVGGDNYGYTF. For the CDR3, the DNA is TGTGCCAGCAGTTACCCCGTTGGAGGTGATAACTATGGCTACACCTTC.

The chain carries TRBV19 and TRBJ2-3, with TRBD2 matching 15 bases. CDR3 length equals 14 residues. CDR1 LNHDA and CDR2 SQIVND come from the germline V gene (reference sequence). V lost 6 bases to trimming and J lost 6 bases; unmatched junction nucleotides: 1. CDR3 region: CASSGLAGGDTQYF. The CDR3 DNA reads TGTGCCAGTAGCGGACTAGCGGGGGGGGATACGCAGTATTTT.

This rearrangement joins TRBV6-1 to TRBJ1-1; D is undetermined. CDR1 is MNHNS, CDR2 SASEGT, per germline. The germline V and J ends were trimmed by 5 bases and 0 bases, with 7 bases remaining between them. This CDR3 spans 13 amino acids. CDR3 DNA sequence: TGTGCCAGCAGTACCAGGATGAACACTGAAGCTTTCTTT. Its protein product is CASSTRMNTEAFF.

This chain connects TRBV28 to TRBJ1-2; no clear D. CDR3 length equals 14 residues. With 7 bases removed from V and 5 bases from J, the gap between germline ends came to 17 bases. CDR1 and CDR2 from the germline V gene are MDHEN and SYDVKM. CDR3 protein: CASTSLGRNYGYTF. The CDR3, as DNA: TGTGCCAGCACCTCCCTTGGGAGAAATTATGGCTACACCTTC.

A remark on this clone: Within the sample, other DNA sequences also encode this same CDR3. The V call is TRBV7-2, the J call TRBJ2-5; 14 bases map to TRBD2. V lost 4 bases to trimming and J lost 1 base; unmatched junction nucleotides: 2. The CDR3 is 16 residues long. The germline CDR1 and CDR2 sequences are SGHTA and FQGNSA. The CDR3 region is CASSSGLAGGQETQYF. CDR3 nucleotide sequence: TGTGCCAGCAGCTCAGGACTAGCGGGGGGCCAAGAGACCCAGTACTTC.

The CDR3 DNA reads TGTGCCATCAGTGAATCTCCGGGACTGAGCTCTGGAAACACCATATATTTT. It codes for CAISESPGLSSGNTIYF. The chain carries TRBV10-3 and TRBJ1-3; possible D gene TRBD1, 5 bases. Germline-derived CDR1 and CDR2 are ENHRY and SYGVKD. The ends were cut back, 3 bases at V and 0 bases at J, with 15 bases in the middle. The CDR3 has 17 amino acids.

This clone was detected only a few times. The gene calls are TRBV2 and TRBJ1-5, with D unclear. The CDR3 length is 11 residues. Germline-derived CDR1 and CDR2 are SNHLY and FYNNEI. Deletions cut 6 bases from V and 4 bases from J, with 4 bases between. The chain's CDR3 is CASRENQPQHF. The CDR3 bases are TGTGCCAGCAGGGAGAATCAGCCCCAGCATTTT.

This chain joins TRBV5-1 and TRBJ2-1; no reliable D call. The length of the CDR3 is 15 residues. Germline V gene sequence: CDR1 SGHRS, CDR2 YFSETQ. V was clipped by 4 bases and J by 0 bases, with 11 bases between them. This chain's CDR3 is CASSPLLNSYNEQFF. The CDR3 bases are TGCGCCAGCAGCCCCCTGTTAAACTCCTACAATGAGCAGTTCTTC.

As regards this clone: The CDR3 does not close with the conserved phenylalanine or tryptophan, likely indicating a read error. The chain's CDR3 is CASSEGLAFFDEQYL. In nucleotides, the CDR3 is TGTGCCAGCAGTGAAGGACTAGCTTTTTTCGACGAGCAGTACCTC. The chain is built from TRBV6-1 and TRBJ2-7; TRBD2 agrees at 7 bases. The ends lost 1 base at V and 5 bases at J; junction bases unmatched: 8. Germline V gene sequence: CDR1 MNHNS, CDR2 SASEGT. There are 15 residues in the CDR3.